This passage covers 9 T cell receptor beta chains from one sample sequenced in a study of PD-1 blockade in classical Hodgkin lymphoma. Repertoires were generated with immunoSEQ multiplex PCR, while TCRdb's copy carries only in-frame clones and drops some. Of about 52,000 clones listed, roughly 86% are singletons. Regarding time point: cycle 4 day 1 (C4D1), after 6 weeks of nivolumab. Brentuximab vedotin exposure varied among the patients, all of whom had relapsed after autologous stem cell transplantation. The sequencing used peripheral blood mononuclear cells (PBMCs), collected before the fourth cycle of nivolumab. These TCRs come from a human donor with classical Hodgkin lymphoma.

The J gene is TRBJ2-4, the V gene TRBV9, with 7 positions matching TRBD1. V lost 4 bases to trimming and J lost 1 base; unmatched junction nucleotides: 5. CDR1 and CDR2 from the germline V gene are SGDLS and YYNGEE. The CDR3 covers 15 residues. DNA of the CDR3: TGTGCCAGCAGCCCGGGCAGGGGGGCCAAAAACATTCAGTACTTC. Protein: CASSPGRGAKNIQYF. The full variable domain, completed using reference TRBV9 and TRBJ2-4, is DSGVTQTPKHLITATGQRVTLRCSPRSGDLSVYWYQQSLDQGLQFLIQYYNGEERAKGNILERFSAQQFPDLHSELNLSSLELGDSALYFCASSPGRGAKNIQYFGAGTRLSVL.

This clone was seen a few times. The chain couples TRBV6-1 to TRBJ2-3; D remains unclear. V was clipped by 3 bases and J by 2 bases, with 12 bases between them. The germline V gene encodes CDR1 MNHNS and CDR2 SASEGT. The CDR3 spans 15 residues. The CDR3 DNA sequence: TGTGCCAGCAGTGACGCAGCAACTCCCACAGATACGCAGTATTTT. Translation gives CASSDAATPTDTQYF.

This clone was observed a few times. This chain joins TRBV21-1 and TRBJ1-1. TRBV21-1 is marked as a pseudogene. The CDR3 loop spans 14 amino acids. CDR3 amino acids: CASSKDRWDTEAFF. CDR3 coding DNA: TGTGCCAGCAGCAAAGACCGGTGGGACACTGAAGCTTTCTTT.

V gene TRBV27 combines with J gene TRBJ1-1; D perhaps matches TRBD1 (6 bases). Germline V gene data show CDR1 as MNHEY and CDR2 as SMNVEV (reference sequence). The CDR3 runs 13 residues. The ends were cut back, 8 bases at V and 5 bases at J, with 15 bases in the middle. DNA for the CDR3: TGTGCCAGCGGCCTCGGGGGCAGAACTGAAGCTTTCTTT. Its protein product is CASGLGGRTEAFF.

The genes are TRBV19 and TRBJ2-5, with TRBD1 matching 9 bases. Germline CDR1 and CDR2: LNHDA and SQIVND (reference sequence). The length of the CDR3 is 15 residues. V lost 5 bases, J lost 4 bases, and 8 bases stayed unmatched. The CDR3, as DNA: TGTGCCAGTAGTCCCCAAGCGACAGGGGGAGAGACCCAGTACTTC. As protein: CASSPQATGGETQYF.

The chain carries TRBV11-2 and TRBJ2-7; the D is unclear. CDR1 SGHAT and CDR2 FQNNGV come from the germline V gene. Trimming left V 5 bases short and J 3 bases short, with 14 bases between. The CDR3 extends over 14 amino acids. This CDR3 is CASSHAIDGYEQYF. The CDR3 DNA sequence: TGTGCCAGCAGCCACGCCATAGACGGCTACGAGCAGTACTTC.

V usage is TRBV2 and J usage is TRBJ2-2, with 7 bases lining up with TRBD2. Trimming took 2 bases from V and 5 from J; bases not matched to a gene: 5. The germline V gene encodes CDR1 SNHLY and CDR2 FYNNEI. CDR3 length equals 15 residues. In DNA, the CDR3 is TGTGCCAGCAGTGAACAAGCGGGACGTACCGGGGAGCTGTTTTTT. Translated, it gives CASSEQAGRTGELFF.

The genes are TRBV7-2 and TRBJ1-2; no reliable D call. Deletions cut 6 bases from V and 4 bases from J, with 12 bases between. The germline V gene encodes CDR1 SGHTA and CDR2 FQGNSA. The CDR3 contains 13 residues. The CDR3 loop is CASSQTVFYGYTF. The CDR3 DNA reads as TGTGCCAGCAGTCAGACCGTTTTCTATGGCTACACCTTC.

This chain connects TRBV7-3 to TRBJ1-1; tentative D call: TRBD1 (5 bases). Trimming shortened V by 0 bases and J by 5 bases, and 13 bases separated the two germline ends. CDR1 is SGHTA, CDR2 FQGTGA, per germline. The CDR3 extends over 15 amino acids. Here the CDR3 reads CASSLTGGGETEAFF. CDR3 DNA: TGTGCCAGCAGCTTAACCGGCGGGGGTGAGACTGAAGCTTTCTTT.